This passage covers 10 T cell receptor beta chains from one sample sequenced in a study of CXCR3-negative and CXCR3-positive naive CD8 T cells. Study results and limitations: CXCR3-positive naive cells carried more hydrophobic TRB CDR3s than CXCR3-negative naive cells did.

The antigens for these receptors are not known. cDNA libraries for TRB were generated by 5' RACE incorporating UMI labels. TCRdb reprocessed the 5' RACE reads, with one entry per CDR3 protein and no DNA. The specimen's table records under 60,000 distinct CDR3 sequences. Sequenced sample: naive CXCR3+ CD8+ T cells from blood. The subset here: CD45RO-CCR7+CD27+CD95- naive CD8+ T cells expressing CXCR3 (TNR3+). The source is a human donor in good health. Some clones in this sample may be carry-over from other donors' samples.

This chain uses TRBV11-2 with TRBJ1-1. Germline assignment: CDR1 SGHAT and CDR2 FQNNGV. This CDR3 comprises 14 residues. The CDR3 sequence is CASSLERPNTEAFF.

The chain combines TRBV27 with TRBJ1-5; the D call from TCRdb, TRBD1, cannot be confirmed without DNA. The CDR3 has 15 residues. In germline, CDR1 is MNHEY, CDR2 SMNVEV (reference sequence). This CDR3 reads CASSPGQGAVQPQHF.

The chain couples TRBV7-3 to TRBJ1-1; as DNA is missing, the TRBD1 call by TCRdb cannot be tested. Germline V gives CDR1 SGHTA, CDR2 FQGTGA. The CDR3 sequence is 16 residues long. This CDR3 is CASSLTTGTGNTEAFF.

V is TRBV12-3 or TRBV12-4 and J is TRBJ2-5; no DNA is available, so the TRBD2 call from TCRdb remains unchecked. The CDR3 length is 17 residues. CDR3 sequence reads: CASRAGTSGRIQETQYF.

V is TRBV3-1 and J is TRBJ2-5; the D call from TCRdb, TRBD1, cannot be confirmed without DNA. CDR3 length equals 14 residues. The germline CDR1 and CDR2 sequences are LGHDT and YNNKEL (reference sequence). CDR3 protein: CASSPGGSQETQYF.

This chain uses TRBV29-1 with TRBJ2-7; the D gene TCRdb calls, TRBD1, cannot be checked with no DNA. Germline assignment: CDR1 SQVTM and CDR2 ANQGSEA. This CDR3 is 13 amino acids long. The chain's CDR3 is CSVGGTVSYEQYF.

The genes are TRBV7-6 and TRBJ2-5; there is no DNA to check the TCRdb D call of TRBD2. Germline V gene lookup returns CDR1 SGHVS and CDR2 FNYEAQ. The CDR3 consists of 17 residues. The CDR3 is CASSLEMGLAGPETQYF.

The chain has TRBV5-1 and TRBJ2-4; checking the TCRdb D call of TRBD2 is not possible without DNA. Germline V gene data show CDR1 as SGHRS and CDR2 as YFSETQ. The CDR3 is made up of 13 amino acids. The CDR3: CASSDPPGLLKYF.

V gene TRBV6-2 or TRBV6-3 combines with J gene TRBJ1-1; no DNA is available, so the TRBD1 call from TCRdb remains unchecked. Germline CDR1 is MNHEY and CDR2 is SVGEGT. This CDR3 spans 15 amino acids. The CDR3 reads CASSYMTGPDTEAFF.

The chain employs TRBV12-3 or TRBV12-4 and TRBJ2-7; the D gene TCRdb calls, TRBD2, cannot be checked with no DNA. The CDR3 is made up of 12 amino acids. CDR3 residues: CASRLGLSEQYF.